The 32 T cell receptor beta chains below come from one sample, sequenced in a study of T cell repertoires in cytomegalovirus infection. TCRdb re-called the reads through MiXCR, storing one row per CDR3 protein. In the table there are roughly 250,000 distinct CDR3 sequences, over 20% of which are singletons. Sequencing was done on a sample of CD8+ T cells from PBMCs. Receptors were obtained from a human donor in good health (CMV status not recorded). Some clones in this sample may be carry-over from other donors' samples.

This clonotype was recorded at least ten times. The J gene is TRBJ2-5, the V gene TRBV7-8; a possible D gene is TRBD2 (5 bases). The V end lost 5 bases, the J end lost 5 bases, and 15 bases lay between the germline ends. The CDR3 has 14 amino acids. Per the germline V gene, CDR1 is SGHVS and CDR2 is FQNEAQ. The CDR3 sequence: CASSPWTEMETQYF. In nucleotides, the CDR3 is TGTGCCAGCAGCCCTTGGACTGAAATGGAGACCCAGTACTTC.

V gene TRBV7-3 combines with J gene TRBJ2-5, with a weak D call TRBD1 (5 bases). The CDR3 extends over 15 amino acids. Germline CDR1 SGHTA, CDR2 FQGTGA. Trimming removed 5 bases at V and 0 bases at J, with 13 bases between. Written as DNA, the CDR3 is TGTGCCAGCAGCCCACCCAGGGTGTACCAAGAGACCCAGTACTTC. Amino acids: CASSPPRVYQETQYF.

The chain links TRBV29-1 to TRBJ2-3; D is perhaps TRBD2 (6 bases). Germline V gene lookup returns CDR1 SQVTM and CDR2 ANQGSEA. V was pared by 4 bases and J by 0 bases, with 14 bases between. CDR3 size: 15 residues. CDR3: CSVGWEVSSTDTQYF. CDR3 nucleotide sequence: TGCAGCGTTGGGTGGGAGGTCTCTAGCACAGATACGCAGTATTTT.

This clonotype was found many times. Here the CDR3 DNA reads TGTGCCAGCAGCTTAGCAGAGACCCAGTACTTC. Residues: CASSLAETQYF. The rearrangement links TRBV7-2 to TRBJ2-5; D is ambiguous. The V and J ends lost 0 bases and 4 bases respectively, with 0 bases between them. CDR3 length: 11 residues. CDR1 and CDR2 from the germline V gene are SGHTA and FQGNSA. Using reference TRBV7-2 and TRBJ2-5 for the parts outside the CDR3, the full variable domain is GAGVSQSPSNKVTEKGKDVELRCDPISGHTALYWYRQSLGQGLEFLIYFQGNSAPDKSGLPSDRFSAERTGGSVSTLTIQRTQQEDSAVYLCASSLAETQYFGPGTRLLVL.

This clonotype appeared many times. The rearrangement joins TRBV7-2 to TRBJ1-1; TRBD1 aligns across 7 bases. The CDR3 spans 15 residues. The junction had 9 bases not matched to a gene; V was cut back by 4 bases and J by 4 bases. Germline V gives CDR1 SGHTA, CDR2 FQGNSA. This CDR3 reads CASSSDRVWGTEAFF. The CDR3 coding sequence is TGTGCCAGCAGCTCCGACAGGGTGTGGGGCACTGAAGCTTTCTTT.

Many counts were recorded for this clonotype. The rearrangement links TRBV28 to TRBJ1-2, with D uncertain. The CDR3 extends over 14 amino acids. Germline CDR1 reads MDHEN; CDR2 reads SYDVKM. Trimming took 7 bases from V and 4 from J, leaving 16 bases between them. The CDR3, as DNA: TGTGCCAGCACTACCCGGGGTTGGGGCTATGGCTACACCTTC. It yields the protein CASTTRGWGYGYTF.

In this sample, this clonotype turned up many times. The chain is built from TRBV7-3 and TRBJ2-3; possibly TRBD2 for D (5 bases). V was cut by 2 bases and J by 1 base, with 7 bases left in between. Germline lookup yields CDR1 SGHTA and CDR2 FQGTGA. This CDR3 is 14 amino acids long. The CDR3 nucleotides are TGTGCCAGCAGCTTAGACTATCGCACAGATACGCAGTATTTT. Residues: CASSLDYRTDTQYF.

V is TRBV12-3 or TRBV12-4 and J is TRBJ2-1; no definite D call. The CDR3 sequence is 13 residues long. Trimming shortened V by 6 bases and J by 5 bases, and 11 bases separated the two germline ends. CDR3 amino acids: CASSRFKDNEQFF. DNA of the CDR3: TGTGCCAGCAGCCGATTCAAAGACAATGAGCAGTTCTTC.

The V and J genes are TRBV7-9 and TRBJ1-3; D is unclear. Germline values: CDR1 SEHNR, CDR2 FQNEAQ (reference sequence). V lost 5 bases to trimming and J lost 2 bases, with 10 bases between them. CDR3 length: 14 residues. CDR3 sequence: CASSALEAGNTIYF. The CDR3 bases are TGTGCCAGCAGCGCCCTGGAGGCTGGAAACACCATATATTTT. Full variable domain (missing parts from reference TRBV7-9 and TRBJ1-3): DTGVSQNPRHKITKRGQNVTFRCDPISEHNRLYWYRQTLGQGPEFLTYFQNEAQLEKSRLLSDRFSAERPKGSFSTLEIQRTEQGDSAMYLCASSALEAGNTIYFGEGSWLTVV.

The chain couples TRBV6-5 to TRBJ1-2; D is undetermined. CDR3 length: 13 amino acids. From germline, CDR1 is MNHEY and CDR2 SVGAGI. V lost 2 bases, J lost 0 bases, and 4 bases lay in between. The CDR3 sequence: CASSYGPNYGYTF. For the CDR3, the DNA is TGTGCCAGCAGTTACGGGCCTAACTATGGCTACACCTTC.

In its sample, this clonotype was seen a few times. The rearrangement uses TRBV4-2 and TRBJ1-2, with TRBD1 as a possible D gene (5 bases). Looked up from germline, CDR1 is LGHNA and CDR2 is YNFKEQ. The CDR3 is 15 residues long. V lost 1 base and J lost 4, with 13 bases in between. Here the CDR3 DNA reads TGTGCCAGCAGCCAAGGAATTACAGGACCCTATGGCTACACCTTC. Protein sequence: CASSQGITGPYGYTF.

This clonotype was detected a few times. This rearrangement joins TRBV5-1 to TRBJ2-1; 7 bases fit TRBD2. The V and J ends lost 0 bases and 7 bases, in that order; junction bases with no gene match: 4. This CDR3 spans 14 amino acids. From germline, CDR1 is SGHRS and CDR2 YFSETQ. CDR3 bases: TGCGCCAGCAGCTTGGTTCCAGCGGGGAATGAGCAGTTCTTC. It codes for CASSLVPAGNEQFF. The variable domain in full, completed from reference TRBV5-1 and TRBJ2-1, reads KAGVTQTPRYLIKTRGQQVTLSCSPISGHRSVSWYQQTPGQGLQFLFEYFSETQRNKGNFPGRFSGRQFSNSRSEMNVSTLELGDSALYLCASSLVPAGNEQFFGPGTRLTVL.

This clonotype showed up many times. The rearrangement uses TRBV7-2 and TRBJ1-6; 9 bases fit TRBD1. Germline CDR1 is SGHTA and CDR2 is FQGNSA. Losses at the gene ends were 4 bases for V and 9 bases for J; bases not matched to a gene: 7. This CDR3 region has 15 residues. Here the CDR3 DNA reads TGTGCCAGCAGCTCCCGGACAGGGGCGGTTTCACCCCTCCACTTT. Encoded protein: CASSSRTGAVSPLHF.

The CDR3 DNA reads TGTGCCATCAGTGAAGATAGCGGGGGTATTAACAATGAGCAGTTCTTC. It encodes CAISEDSGGINNEQFF. The rearrangement links TRBV10-3 to TRBJ2-1; TRBD2 aligns across 9 bases. Germline V lookup: CDR1 ENHRY, CDR2 SYGVKD. V trimming: 3 bases; J trimming: 5 bases; junction bases outside the gene matches: 8. The CDR3 contains 16 residues.

This clonotype has at least ten counts. The chain has TRBV15 and TRBJ1-4, with 10 bases matching TRBD1. This CDR3 has 15 amino acids. Germline V CDR1 and CDR2: LNHNV, YYDKDF (reference sequence). V lost 5 bases and J lost 7; bases outside the gene matches: 7. The CDR3 DNA sequence: TGTGCCACCAGCGGCCGGACAGGGGGACTTGAAAAACTGTTTTTT. It codes for CATSGRTGGLEKLFF.

This clonotype was recorded a few times. The chain uses TRBV5-1 and TRBJ2-7; unclear D gene. The germline CDR1 and CDR2 sequences are SGHRS and YFSETQ. V was cut by 0 bases and J by 5 bases, with 9 bases left in between. CDR3 length: 13 amino acids. The CDR3 DNA reads as TGCGCCAGCAGCTTGGAAGACATGGACGAGCAGTACTTC. Translating gives CASSLEDMDEQYF.

The chain couples TRBV3-1 to TRBJ1-1; D is uncertain. V was shortened by 4 bases and J by 6 bases, with 12 bases between the two germline ends. The CDR3 runs 13 residues. CDR1 and CDR2 (germline): LGHDT, YNNKEL (reference sequence). CDR3 nucleotide sequence: TGTGCCAGCAGCCTTGGTTGGGTCGCTGAAGCTTTCTTT. Its translation is CASSLGWVAEAFF. The complete variable domain, with remaining parts taken from reference TRBV3-1 and TRBJ1-1, reads DTAVSQTPKYLVTQMGNDKSIKCEQNLGHDTMYWYKQDSKKFLKIMFSYNNKELIINETVPNRFSPKSPDKAHLNLHINSLELGDSAVYFCASSLGWVAEAFFGQGTRLTVV.

This clonotype has just one count. The chain carries TRBV7-9 and TRBJ2-7; D is perhaps TRBD2 (6 bases). The CDR3 length is 13 residues. Germline lookup yields CDR1 SEHNR and CDR2 FQNEAQ (reference sequence). The V and J ends lost 4 bases and 5 bases respectively, with 12 bases between them. The CDR3 reads CASSWTGDHEQYF. CDR3 nucleotides: TGTGCCAGCAGCTGGACGGGGGACCACGAGCAGTACTTC. The variable domain in full, completed from reference TRBV7-9 and TRBJ2-7, reads DTGVSQNPRHKITKRGQNVTFRCDPISEHNRLYWYRQTLGQGPEFLTYFQNEAQLEKSRLLSDRFSAERPKGSFSTLEIQRTEQGDSAMYLCASSWTGDHEQYFGPGTRLTVT.

The chain combines TRBV5-4 with TRBJ1-1, with 10 nucleotides matching TRBD1. Germline CDR1 reads SGHNT; CDR2 reads YYREEE (reference sequence). This CDR3 spans 16 amino acids. J gave up 4 bases and V 5 bases, and 11 bases lay outside the gene matches. In DNA, the CDR3 is TGTGCCAGCAGACCCCCGGGACAGGGGTGGAGCACTGAAGCTTTCTTT. The encoded protein is CASRPPGQGWSTEAFF.

This clonotype occurred many times. The chain couples TRBV11-3 to TRBJ2-3, with D possibly matching TRBD1 (5 bases). Trimming took 0 bases from V and 3 from J, leaving 16 bases between them. Germline CDR1 is SGHNT and CDR2 is YENEEA. The CDR3 has 17 residues. DNA for the CDR3: TGTGCCAGCAGCTTAGAACAGGAGCGTAGGATTACAGATACGCAGTATTTT. Protein product: CASSLEQERRITDTQYF.

This clonotype occurred a few times. The chain joins TRBV4-1 to TRBJ2-5; D is uncertain. Trimming cost V 0 bases and J 6 bases, with 11 bases left between them. Germline V CDR1 and CDR2: MGHRA, YSYEKL. The CDR3 totals 14 residues. This CDR3 reads CASSQEDFHKTQYF. The CDR3 region has the DNA TGCGCCAGCAGCCAAGAAGACTTCCATAAGACCCAGTACTTC.

This clonotype was observed a handful of times. V and J are TRBV28 and TRBJ2-3, with 14 nucleotides matching TRBD2. Per germline, CDR1 MDHEN and CDR2 SYDVKM. The CDR3 consists of 16 residues. J lost 1 base, V lost 4 bases, and 1 base had no gene match. CDR3 sequence: CASSSGLAGGTDTQYF. CDR3 sequence (DNA): TGTGCCAGCAGTTCGGGACTAGCGGGGGGCACAGATACGCAGTATTTT.

This clonotype showed up just a few times. The chain is built from TRBV5-4 and TRBJ2-5; D unresolved. The germline CDR1 and CDR2 sequences are SGHNT and YYREEE (reference sequence). This CDR3 spans 13 amino acids. V shed 3 bases and J shed 2 bases, with 8 bases lying between them. The CDR3 here is CASSSLEQETQYF. The CDR3 coding sequence is TGTGCCAGCAGCTCATTAGAACAAGAGACCCAGTACTTC.

The chain recombines TRBV12-3 or TRBV12-4 with TRBJ1-3; D remains unclear. V was cut by 5 bases and J by 0 bases, with 5 bases left in between. This CDR3 contains 13 residues. The CDR3 DNA is TGTGCCAGCAGTACGAGCTCTGGAAACACCATATATTTT. This sequence encodes CASSTSSGNTIYF.

The chain is built from TRBV28 and TRBJ2-5; possibly TRBD2 for D (5 bases). The CDR3 consists of 15 residues. Looked up from germline, CDR1 is MDHEN and CDR2 is SYDVKM. The V end was cut by 3 bases, the J end by 1 base, with 12 bases between. The CDR3 loop is CASSLASNFQETQYF. In DNA, the CDR3 is TGTGCCAGCAGTTTGGCTAGCAACTTCCAAGAGACCCAGTACTTC.

This clonotype was seen a handful of times. The CDR3 sequence: CASSSSGADYRGFF. The CDR3 coding sequence is TGTGCCAGCAGCTCCTCCGGGGCGGATTACCGAGGTTTCTTT. The chain is built from TRBV13 and TRBJ1-1; D is possibly TRBD1 (5 bases). Germline CDR1 PRHDT, CDR2 FYEKMQ (reference sequence). The CDR3 is 14 amino acids. Trimming took 4 bases from V and 13 from J, leaving 22 bases between them.

This clonotype occurred many times. The chain joins TRBV7-6 to TRBJ1-2, with D tentatively TRBD1 (6 bases). The ends were cut back, 8 bases at V and 6 bases at J, with 13 bases in the middle. Germline CDR1 and CDR2: SGHVS and FNYEAQ. CDR3 length: 12 amino acids. The CDR3: CASSSDSHGYTF. The CDR3, as DNA: TGTGCCAGCTCATCGGACAGCCATGGCTACACCTTC.

This clonotype has only a few counts. The J gene is TRBJ2-1, the V gene TRBV19; tentative D call: TRBD1 (6 bases). In germline, CDR1 is LNHDA, CDR2 SQIVND (reference sequence). This CDR3 region has 13 residues. V was cut by 5 bases and J by 7 bases, with 12 bases left in between. The DNA of the CDR3 is TGTGCCAGTAGTCTCACCGGACAGAATGAGCAGTTCTTC. Its translation: CASSLTGQNEQFF.

This clonotype was detected many times. The chain has TRBV6-1 and TRBJ2-5; D unresolved. Germline V CDR1 and CDR2: MNHNS, SASEGT. The CDR3 has 13 residues. Trimming cost V 6 bases and J 1 base, with 9 bases left between them. The CDR3 DNA follows: TGTGCCAGCAGGAGAGTTCTCCAAGAGACCCAGTACTTC. Translated, it gives CASRRVLQETQYF.

The chain couples TRBV2 to TRBJ2-1; 9 bases line up with TRBD2. Per germline, CDR1 SNHLY and CDR2 FYNNEI. With V trimmed by 4 bases and J by 8 bases, 3 bases remained unmatched. The CDR3 loop spans 13 amino acids. In DNA, the CDR3 is TGTGCCAGCAGTGGCCCTAGCGGGGATGAGCAGTTCTTC. This codes for CASSGPSGDEQFF. Filled out from reference TRBV2 and TRBJ2-1, the complete variable domain reads EPEVTQTPSHQVTQMGQEVILRCVPISNHLYFYWYRQILGQKVEFLVSFYNNEISEKSEIFDDQFSVERPDGSNFTLKIRSTKLEDSAMYFCASSGPSGDEQFFGPGTRLTVL.

The gene calls are TRBV28 and TRBJ2-2, with D perhaps TRBD1 or TRBD2 (6 bases each). The CDR3 contains 16 residues. V was trimmed by 2 bases and J by 3 bases, leaving 13 bases between them. Looked up from germline, CDR1 is MDHEN and CDR2 is SYDVKM. The DNA of the CDR3 is TGTGCCAGCAGTTTAGCGGGACACCTATACACCGGGGAGCTGTTTTTT. It translates to CASSLAGHLYTGELFF.

At least ten counts were recorded for this clonotype. The V and J genes are TRBV7-9 and TRBJ2-7; 10 bases fit TRBD1. V trimming: 1 base; J trimming: 3 bases; junction bases outside the gene matches: 3. This CDR3 is 15 amino acids long. Germline loops: CDR1 SEHNR, CDR2 FQNEAQ (reference sequence). The chain's CDR3 is CASSLGGQGGYEQYF. The CDR3 region has the DNA TGTGCCAGCAGCTTAGGTGGACAGGGGGGCTACGAGCAGTACTTC.